This passage covers 3 T cell receptor beta chains from one sample sequenced in a study of immune evolution from preneoplasia to lung adenocarcinoma. Assay: immunoSEQ multiplex PCR; the TCRdb copy retains only in-frame clones and omits some. The sample has 35,000 or so clones, 74% seen once. Sequenced input: FFPE invasive lung adenocarcinoma tissue. Receptors were obtained from a person between 55 and 69 years old with lung adenocarcinoma.

This clone was counted a few times. The chain is built from TRBV5-4 and TRBJ2-7; D perhaps matches TRBD2 (5 bases). Germline CDR1 SGHNT, CDR2 YYREEE (reference sequence). Trimming left V 4 bases short and J 5 bases short, with 13 bases between. The CDR3 is made up of 13 amino acids. CDR3 sequence (DNA): TGTGCCAGCAGCCCCCCAACCGGGAACGAGCAGTACTTC. Encoded protein: CASSPPTGNEQYF.

V is TRBV11-2 and J is TRBJ1-1, with no clear D. Trimming pared 2 bases from V and 1 base from J, leaving 5 bases between. This CDR3 contains 13 residues. Germline lookup yields CDR1 SGHAT and CDR2 FQNNGV. CDR3 region: CASSLSGNTEAFF. CDR3 in DNA: TGTGCCAGCAGCTTATCAGGGAACACTGAAGCTTTCTTT.

V gene TRBV10-3 combines with J gene TRBJ2-7; the D gene is possibly TRBD1 (6 bases). Per the germline V gene, CDR1 is ENHRY and CDR2 is SYGVKD. The CDR3 has 12 residues. Trimming took 10 bases from V and 5 from J, leaving 15 bases between them. The DNA of the CDR3 is TGTGCCACTGCCCCTCAGGGGAACGAGCAGTACTTC. This encodes CATAPQGNEQYF.